This T cell receptor beta chain appears in the sequencing data of a study of tumor-infiltrating lymphocytes in primary liver carcinoma. Priming with a constant-region primer yielded TCR beta cDNA from approximately 500 ng total RNA. Sequencing libraries for TCR beta derived from three nested multiplex PCR rounds that used slightly modified ARM-PCR. A C-beta reverse primer and TRBV1-TRBV30 forward primers served in each of the first two PCR rounds, at ten to eleven cycles apiece. In TCRdb, the multiplex PCR reads were re-called with MiXCR into one record per CDR3 protein. The profile shows 330,000 or so distinct CDR3 sequences, less than 75% of them singletons. Concerning this clonotype: An end of the junction does not agree with germline; a read error may underlie this.

Germline CDR1 ENHRY, CDR2 SYGVKD. This CDR3 is built from 16 residues. In addition to blood RNA drawn from unsorted whole blood, germline DNA was extracted. The gene calls are TRBV10-3 and TRBJ2-1; D uncertain. Sequenced material: peripheral blood. This clonotype was obtained from a man aged 35 to 55 with primary liver carcinoma and hepatitis B virus infection. Written as DNA, the CDR3 is TGCGCCACTTTATACTCACCCCTCAGGAGTAACAATGAGCAGTTCTTC. Protein sequence: CATLYSPLRSNNEQFF.